The rows below give T cell receptor beta chains drawn from one sample of a study of early T cells in non-severe SARS-CoV-2 infection. TCRdb used MiXCR to reprocess the 5' RACE reads, holding one entry per CDR3 protein. Of about 25,000 distinct CDR3 sequences in the sample, less than 4.5% were seen once. The sequenced sample consisted of whole blood. The receptor set was obtained from an adult who was a healthcare worker with PCR-confirmed SARS-CoV-2 infection or an uninfected control (not recorded which). Both conserved end residues are part of each CDR3. Each record gives: V gene, J gene, D gene, clone size, CDR3 DNA, CDR3 protein. The D gene is left open where the match is weak. Expanded clones are given a class, and other clones once, few, many or no size at all.

v_call: TRBV20-1
j_call: TRBJ2-1
d_call: TRBD2
clone_size: many
cdr3_nt: TGCAGTGCTAGAGATAGCGGGAGGGATTACAATGAGCAGTTCTTC
cdr3_aa: CSARDSGRDYNEQFF

v_call: TRBV4-3
j_call: TRBJ1-5
d_call: .
clone_size: many
cdr3_nt: TGCGCCAGCAGCCAAGACAGGGGCAATCAGCCCCAGCATTTT
cdr3_aa: CASSQDRGNQPQHF

v_call: TRBV24-1
j_call: TRBJ2-1
d_call: TRBD2
clone_size: many
cdr3_nt: TGTGCCACCAGTGCCGGACTAGCGGGTCACAATGAGCAGTTCTTC
cdr3_aa: CATSAGLAGHNEQFF

v_call: TRBV6-5
j_call: TRBJ1-1
d_call: .
clone_size: many
cdr3_nt: TGTGCCAGCAGGGGCAGCAATTTCATGAACACTGAAGCTTTCTTT
cdr3_aa: CASRGSNFMNTEAFF

v_call: TRBV11-2
j_call: TRBJ2-7
d_call: TRBD1
clone_size: many
cdr3_nt: TGTGCCAGCAGCGAAAGGACAGGGTTCTACGAGCAGTACTTC
cdr3_aa: CASSERTGFYEQYF

v_call: TRBV7-8
j_call: TRBJ2-5
d_call: TRBD2
clone_size: .
cdr3_nt: TGTGCCAGCAGCCCGGGGAGGGCCCAGTACTTC
cdr3_aa: CASSPGRAQYF

v_call: TRBV9
j_call: TRBJ1-1
d_call: .
clone_size: many
cdr3_nt: TGTGCCAGCAGCGTAGATGCCAAAGGACAGTTTACGAGTGAAGCTTTCTTT
cdr3_aa: CASSVDAKGQFTSEAFF

v_call: TRBV24-1
j_call: TRBJ2-1
d_call: TRBD2
clone_size: many
cdr3_nt: TGTGCCACCAGTGATCCCTCTAGCGGGAGGGGCAATGAGCAGTTCTTC
cdr3_aa: CATSDPSSGRGNEQFF

v_call: TRBV7-2
j_call: TRBJ2-7
d_call: TRBD2
clone_size: many
cdr3_nt: TGTGCCAGCAAAAAGGGAGGGACTAGCGGAGGTTACGAGCAGTACTTC
cdr3_aa: CASKKGGTSGGYEQYF

v_call: TRBV4-1
j_call: TRBJ1-1
d_call: .
clone_size: many
cdr3_nt: TGCGCCAGCAGCCAAGATGGGAGAGGGGATGAAGCTTTCTTT
cdr3_aa: CASSQDGRGDEAFF

v_call: TRBV18
j_call: TRBJ2-1
d_call: TRBD1
clone_size: many
cdr3_nt: TGTGCCAGCTCACCATTTGGACAGGGGGCGTCTGAGCAGTTCTTC
cdr3_aa: CASSPFGQGASEQFF

v_call: TRBV7-2
j_call: TRBJ2-1
d_call: TRBD2
clone_size: many
cdr3_nt: TGTGCCAGCAGCTCGAAGCGGGAGGGCGCCAATGAGCAGTTCTTC
cdr3_aa: CASSSKREGANEQFF

v_call: TRBV28
j_call: TRBJ2-1
d_call: TRBD2
clone_size: many
cdr3_nt: TGTGCCAGCAGTCTTCTAGGGACTAACTACAATGAGCAGTTCTTC
cdr3_aa: CASSLLGTNYNEQFF

v_call: TRBV7-2
j_call: TRBJ2-6
d_call: .
clone_size: many
cdr3_nt: TGTGCCAGCAGCCTCAACTCTGGGGCCAACGTCCTGACTTTC
cdr3_aa: CASSLNSGANVLTF

v_call: TRBV4-1
j_call: TRBJ2-3
d_call: .
clone_size: many
cdr3_nt: TGCGCCAGCAGCCAAGATACCGGGTTGGATACGCAGTATTTT
cdr3_aa: CASSQDTGLDTQYF

v_call: TRBV7-2
j_call: TRBJ2-2
d_call: TRBD2
clone_size: many
cdr3_nt: TGTGCCAGCAGCTTAGAACCCGGGGCTAGCGGGACTGACAACACCGGGGAGCTGTTTTTT
cdr3_aa: CASSLEPGASGTDNTGELFF

v_call: TRBV7-2
j_call: TRBJ2-3
d_call: .
clone_size: many
cdr3_nt: TGTGCCAGCAGCCCAGGACGGATTTCGTATTTT
cdr3_aa: CASSPGRISYF

v_call: TRBV24-1
j_call: TRBJ2-5
d_call: TRBD1
clone_size: .
cdr3_nt: TGTGCCACCAGTGAGCGGGACAGGGTACGGGAGACCCAGTACTTC
cdr3_aa: CATSERDRVRETQYF